This T cell receptor beta chain was identified in a study of T cell clones after liver transplantation (dated by TCRdb to the late 2010s). About the investigation overall: The samples were obtained from ITN030ST, a randomized trial that attempted immunosuppression withdrawal within 2 years after liver transplantation. After a pre-transplant mixed lymphocyte reaction, TCRbeta sequencing was used to pinpoint donor-reactive T cell clones, which were subsequently tracked in post-transplant blood. As an antigen-independent comparator for donor-reactive sequences, third party-reactive TCRbeta sequences were also identified from pre-transplant MLRs. Three of the eight recipients were HCV-positive; the others were transplanted for non-autoimmune, non-viral indications. No induction therapy was given to the subjects, and standard immunosuppression was administered until randomization at 12-24 months post-transplant. Tolerance was defined as complete immunosuppression withdrawal for at least one year with no rise in liver enzymes beyond twice the upper limit of normal. Blood samples were collected pre-transplant, pre-randomization before withdrawal, and post-randomization after either complete withdrawal or failed withdrawal. A cohort of 8 liver transplant recipients was studied, of whom 3 were classified as tolerant and 5 as non-tolerant. Study-level results and caveats: The conclusions were considered preliminary, being limited by small, heterogeneous patient numbers and non-standardized post-transplant time points. Circulating donor-reactive CD4 TCRbeta sequences fell significantly post-transplant in 5 of 8 subjects, irrespective of tolerance or HCV status. In a couple of subjects, low numbers of available donor cells limited the measurable donor-reactive repertoire. A greater decline was seen for donor-reactive sequences than for third party-reactive sequences, suggesting partial antigen-specific deletion unrelated to withdrawal success. Since no allograft tissue specimens were available, donor-reactive T cells may have migrated into the graft instead of being deleted. When repertoire turnover was taken into account, detection of donor-reactive sequences was significantly reduced in 7 of 8 subjects for CD4 and in 8 of 8 subjects for CD8.

High-throughput TCRbeta CDR3 sequencing of frozen genomic DNA was performed by immunoSEQ, including PCR amplification, mapping, bias correction and internal controls. Under the source paper's analysis protocol: Only productive rearrangements were retained, and each unique TCRbeta sequence was defined by its CDR3 nucleotide sequence together with its V and J gene. A sequence counted as donor-reactive only if the sequence showed at least 5-fold expansion in CFSE-low cells compared with unstimulated pre-transplant cells and had a frequency of at least 0.01%. To ensure at least 90% detection power, minimum frequency thresholds were set for each subject based on that subject's lowest-template unstimulated sample. Jensen-Shannon divergence between the top 1000 TCRbeta sequences post-transplant and pre-transplant was used to measure repertoire turnover. Changes in detection of donor-reactive sequences were assessed with two-sided Fisher's exact tests. TCRdb re-hosts the immuneACCESS table, in-frame sequences only. Its copies lack some clones; in the studies checked, an unresolved V gene accounts for under half of them, and the cause for the rest is not known. The V and J calls and clone size are taken from that table; D and trimming were inferred from the DNA. The sample table holds some 110,000 clones, of which about nine tenths were seen once. The leading ten clones occupy roughly 0.8% of the sample.

Thawed unstimulated PBMCs were stained for CD3, CD4 and CD8 and FACS-sorted into CD3+CD4+ and CD3+CD8+ populations. All 8 studied subjects were randomized to withdrawal of immunosuppression. Genomic DNA was isolated with the Qiagen DNeasy Blood and Tissue Kit. With respect to this clone: Its target antigen remains unknown. The input lacks base qualities; no much larger clone sits a single base away.

This clonotype originated in a human patient who received a liver transplant. Following a transplant, a fraction of the T cells may be traceable to the graft donor. The sample was CD4+ T cells from blood, taken 12 months after liver transplant.

The DNA sequence follows: TGCGCCAGCAGCGGAGGGCTGGGGCATGAGCAGTTCTTC. Translated, it gives CASSGGLGHEQFF. The chain was built from TRBV5-1 and TRBJ2-1, and possibly TRBD2, on 6 matching bases. V is pared back by 4 bases and J by 8 bases, with 13 bases lying between the germline termini. The CDR1 and CDR2 encoded by the germline V gene are SGHRS and YFSETQ. Measured from the cysteine to the phenylalanine, the CDR3 is 13 residues long. Of the read, only the CDR3 DNA is kept; its 39 bases are in frame from base 1.